The present entry profiles one T cell receptor (beta chain) with its context. The data stem from a study of OX40 agonist ivuxolimab in advanced cancers. Clones were read by immunoSEQ multiplex PCR, and TCRdb kept only the in-frame ones, dropping some. The table has 65,000 to 95,000 clones, around 90% seen once; the top ten hold approximately 6.9%. Germline assignment: CDR1 MNHNS and CDR2 SASEGT. There are 14 residues in the CDR3. Trimming removed 4 bases at V and 1 base at J, with 7 bases between. On cycle 4 day 1 and cycle 7 day 1, as well as at baseline, blood was sampled. The source is an adult with an advanced solid tumor such as melanoma, head and neck, liver or kidney cancer. The specimen was CD4+ or CD8+ T cells sorted from blood, collected in a trial of the OX40 agonist ivuxolimab. The chain joins TRBV6-1 to TRBJ2-2; D unclear. The CDR3 nucleotides are TGTGCCAGCAGTGTACAGTTGAACACCGGGGAGCTGTTTTTT. Translating gives CASSVQLNTGELFF.